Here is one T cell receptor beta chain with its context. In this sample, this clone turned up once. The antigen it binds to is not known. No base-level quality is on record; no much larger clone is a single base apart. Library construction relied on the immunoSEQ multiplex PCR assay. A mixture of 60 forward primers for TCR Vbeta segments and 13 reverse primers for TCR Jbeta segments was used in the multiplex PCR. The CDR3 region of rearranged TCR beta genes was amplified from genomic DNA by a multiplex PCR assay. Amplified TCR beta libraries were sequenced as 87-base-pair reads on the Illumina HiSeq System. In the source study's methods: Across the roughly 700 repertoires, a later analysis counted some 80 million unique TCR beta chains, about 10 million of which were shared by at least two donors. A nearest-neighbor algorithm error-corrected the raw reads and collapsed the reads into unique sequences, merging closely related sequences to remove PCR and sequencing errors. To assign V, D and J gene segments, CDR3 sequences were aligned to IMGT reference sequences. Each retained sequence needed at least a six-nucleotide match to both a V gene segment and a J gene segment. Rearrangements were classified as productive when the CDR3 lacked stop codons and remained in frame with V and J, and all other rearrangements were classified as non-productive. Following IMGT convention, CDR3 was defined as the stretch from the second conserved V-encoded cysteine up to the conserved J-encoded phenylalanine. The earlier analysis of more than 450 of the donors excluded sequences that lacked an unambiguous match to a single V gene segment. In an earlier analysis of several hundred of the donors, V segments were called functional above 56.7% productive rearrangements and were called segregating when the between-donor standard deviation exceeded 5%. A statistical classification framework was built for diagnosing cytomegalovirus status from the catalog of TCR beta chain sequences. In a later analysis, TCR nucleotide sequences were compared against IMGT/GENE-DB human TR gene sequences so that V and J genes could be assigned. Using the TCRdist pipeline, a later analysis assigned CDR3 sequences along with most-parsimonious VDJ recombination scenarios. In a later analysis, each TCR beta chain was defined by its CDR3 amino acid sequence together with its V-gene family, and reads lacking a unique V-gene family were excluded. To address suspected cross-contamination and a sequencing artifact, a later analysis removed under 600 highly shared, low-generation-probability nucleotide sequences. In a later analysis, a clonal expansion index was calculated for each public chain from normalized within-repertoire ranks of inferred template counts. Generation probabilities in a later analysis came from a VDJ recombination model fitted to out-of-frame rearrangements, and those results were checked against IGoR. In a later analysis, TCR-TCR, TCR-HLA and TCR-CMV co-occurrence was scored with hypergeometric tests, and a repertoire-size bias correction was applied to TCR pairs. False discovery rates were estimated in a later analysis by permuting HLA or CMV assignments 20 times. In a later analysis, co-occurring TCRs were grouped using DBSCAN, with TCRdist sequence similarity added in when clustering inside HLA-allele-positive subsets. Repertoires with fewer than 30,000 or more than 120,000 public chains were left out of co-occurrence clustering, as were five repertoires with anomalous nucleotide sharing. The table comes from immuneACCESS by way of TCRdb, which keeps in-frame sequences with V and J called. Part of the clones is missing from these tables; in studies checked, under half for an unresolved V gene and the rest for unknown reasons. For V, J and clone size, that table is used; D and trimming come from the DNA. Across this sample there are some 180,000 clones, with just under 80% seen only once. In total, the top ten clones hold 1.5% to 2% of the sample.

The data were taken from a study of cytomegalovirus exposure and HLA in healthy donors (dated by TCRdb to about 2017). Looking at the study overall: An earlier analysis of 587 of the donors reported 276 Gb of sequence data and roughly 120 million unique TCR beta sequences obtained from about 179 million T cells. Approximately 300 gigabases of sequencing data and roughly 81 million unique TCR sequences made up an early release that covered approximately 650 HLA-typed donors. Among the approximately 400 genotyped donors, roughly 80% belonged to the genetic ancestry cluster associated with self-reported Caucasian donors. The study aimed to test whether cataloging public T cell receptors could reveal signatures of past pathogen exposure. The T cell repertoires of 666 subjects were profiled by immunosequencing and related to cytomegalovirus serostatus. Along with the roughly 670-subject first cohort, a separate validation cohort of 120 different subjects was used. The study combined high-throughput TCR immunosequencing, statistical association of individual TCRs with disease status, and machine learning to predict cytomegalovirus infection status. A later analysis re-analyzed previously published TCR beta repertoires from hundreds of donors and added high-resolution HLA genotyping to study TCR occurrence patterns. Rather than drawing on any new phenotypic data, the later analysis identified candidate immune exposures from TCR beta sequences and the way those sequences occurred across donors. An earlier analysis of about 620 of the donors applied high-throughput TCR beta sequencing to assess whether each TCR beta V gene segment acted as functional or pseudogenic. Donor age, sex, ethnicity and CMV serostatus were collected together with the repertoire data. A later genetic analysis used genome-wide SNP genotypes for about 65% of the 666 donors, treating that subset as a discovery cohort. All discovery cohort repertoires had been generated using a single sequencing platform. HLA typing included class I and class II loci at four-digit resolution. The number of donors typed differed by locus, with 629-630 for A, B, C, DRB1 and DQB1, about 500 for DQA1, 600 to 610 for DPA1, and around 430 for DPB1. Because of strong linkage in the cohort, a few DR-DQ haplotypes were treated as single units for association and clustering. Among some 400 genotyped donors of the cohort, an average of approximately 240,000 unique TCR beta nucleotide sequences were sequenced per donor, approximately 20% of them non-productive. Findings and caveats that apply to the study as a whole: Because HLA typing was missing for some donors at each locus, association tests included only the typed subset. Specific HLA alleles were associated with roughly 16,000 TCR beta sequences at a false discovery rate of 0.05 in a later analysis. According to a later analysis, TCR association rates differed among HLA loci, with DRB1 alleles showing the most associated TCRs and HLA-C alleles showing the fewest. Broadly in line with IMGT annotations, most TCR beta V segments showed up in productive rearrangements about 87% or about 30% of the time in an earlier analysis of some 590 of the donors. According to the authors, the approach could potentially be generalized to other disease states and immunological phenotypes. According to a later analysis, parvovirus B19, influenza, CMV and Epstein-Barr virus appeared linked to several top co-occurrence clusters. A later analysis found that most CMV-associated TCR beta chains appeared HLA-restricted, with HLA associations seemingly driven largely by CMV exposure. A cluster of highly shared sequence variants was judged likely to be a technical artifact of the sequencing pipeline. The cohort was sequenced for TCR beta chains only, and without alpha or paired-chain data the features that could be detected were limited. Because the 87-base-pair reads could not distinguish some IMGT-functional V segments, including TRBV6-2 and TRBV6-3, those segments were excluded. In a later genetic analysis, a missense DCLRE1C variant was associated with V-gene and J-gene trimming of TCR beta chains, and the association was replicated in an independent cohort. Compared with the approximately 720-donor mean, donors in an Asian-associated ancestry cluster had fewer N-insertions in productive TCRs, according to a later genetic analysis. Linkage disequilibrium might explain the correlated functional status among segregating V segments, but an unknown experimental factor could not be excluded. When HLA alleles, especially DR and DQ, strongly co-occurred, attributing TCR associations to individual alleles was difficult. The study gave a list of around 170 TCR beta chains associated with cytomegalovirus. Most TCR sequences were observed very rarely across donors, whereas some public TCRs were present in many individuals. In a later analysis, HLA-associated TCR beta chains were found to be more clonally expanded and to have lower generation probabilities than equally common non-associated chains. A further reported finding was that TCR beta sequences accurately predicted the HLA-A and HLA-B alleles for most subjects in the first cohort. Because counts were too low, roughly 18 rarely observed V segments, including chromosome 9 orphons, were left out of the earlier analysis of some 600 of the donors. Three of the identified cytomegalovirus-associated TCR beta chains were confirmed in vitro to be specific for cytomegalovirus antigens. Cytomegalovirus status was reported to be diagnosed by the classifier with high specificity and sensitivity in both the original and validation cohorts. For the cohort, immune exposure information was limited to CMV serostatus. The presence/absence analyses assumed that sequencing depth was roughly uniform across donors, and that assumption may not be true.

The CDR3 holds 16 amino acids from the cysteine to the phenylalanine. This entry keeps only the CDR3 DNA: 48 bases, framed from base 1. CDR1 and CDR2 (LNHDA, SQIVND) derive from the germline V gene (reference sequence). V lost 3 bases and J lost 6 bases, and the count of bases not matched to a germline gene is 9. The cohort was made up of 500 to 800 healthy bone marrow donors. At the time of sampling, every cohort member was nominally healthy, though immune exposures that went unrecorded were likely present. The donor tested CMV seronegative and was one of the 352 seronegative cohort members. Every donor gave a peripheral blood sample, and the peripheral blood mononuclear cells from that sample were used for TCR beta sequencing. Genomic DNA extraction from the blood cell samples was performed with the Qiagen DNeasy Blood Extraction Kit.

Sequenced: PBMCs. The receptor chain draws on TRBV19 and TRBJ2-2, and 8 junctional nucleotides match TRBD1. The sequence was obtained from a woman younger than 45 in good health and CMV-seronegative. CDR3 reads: CASSMPQGAGAGELFF. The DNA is TGTGCCAGTAGTATGCCGCAGGGGGCCGGAGCCGGGGAGCTGTTTTTT.